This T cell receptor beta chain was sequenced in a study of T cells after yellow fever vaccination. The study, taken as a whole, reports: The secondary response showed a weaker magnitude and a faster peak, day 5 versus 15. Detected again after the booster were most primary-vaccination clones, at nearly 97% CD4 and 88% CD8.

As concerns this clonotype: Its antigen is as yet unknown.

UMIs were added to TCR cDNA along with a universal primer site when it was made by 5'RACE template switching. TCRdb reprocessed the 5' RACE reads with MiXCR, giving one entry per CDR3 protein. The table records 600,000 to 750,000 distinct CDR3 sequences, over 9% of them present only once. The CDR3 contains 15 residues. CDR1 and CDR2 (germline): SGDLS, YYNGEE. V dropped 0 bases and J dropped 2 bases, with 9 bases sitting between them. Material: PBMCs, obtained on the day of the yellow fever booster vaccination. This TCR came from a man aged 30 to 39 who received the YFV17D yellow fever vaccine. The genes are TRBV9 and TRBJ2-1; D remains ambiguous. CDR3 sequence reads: CASSVEGMAYNEQFF. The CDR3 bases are TGTGCCAGCAGCGTAGAAGGTATGGCCTACAATGAGCAGTTCTTC.